The T cell receptor beta chain described here comes from a study of shared clonotypes between healthy human individuals. Naive CD8 cells lacked CD45RO and underwent positive selection for CCR7, leaving out terminally differentiated effector memory CD45RA+ cells. TCRdb keeps only in-frame clones here, not all; method: immunoSEQ multiplex PCR. The profile shows around 2,000,000 clones, over 85% of them singletons. Points on this clone: At the DNA level, this CDR3 is encoded by other sequences in the same sample as well.

V lost 0 bases to trimming and J lost 1 base, with 3 bases between them. CDR1 LGHNA and CDR2 YNFKEQ come from the germline V gene. The CDR3 loop spans 13 amino acids. This sequence was found in a young man in good health. The chain carries TRBV4-2 and TRBJ2-5; D gene ambiguous. Sequencing input: naive CD8+ T cells sorted from blood. The CDR3 region is CASSQESQETQYF. The CDR3 coding sequence is TGTGCCAGCAGCCAAGAGAGCCAAGAGACCCAGTACTTC.